The clone carrying this TCR beta chain was counted between two and nine times. The antigen is undetermined. Original methodology: Using the CDR3 differences seen across clinicopathological groups, the authors built a distant-metastasis classifier for papillary thyroid cancer, which was meant to discriminate distant-metastatic patients. TCRdb re-analyzed the PCR reads through MiXCR. These V and J calls rely on TCRdb rather than the paper's analysis. The data hold tens of thousands of clones, with roughly a fifth observed a single time. This record belongs to a study of metastatic and nonmetastatic thyroid tumors. Overall study findings and caveats: Patients with malignant thyroid tumors reportedly had significantly higher TCR beta diversity than those with benign nodules, in blood and tumor.

No treatment had been given to any patient before thyroid surgery. The source is a male donor with papillary thyroid cancer or a benign thyroid nodule (not recorded which). Some clones in this sample may be carry-over from other donors' samples. Sequencing was done on a sample of blood.

The CDR3 here is CASRSGCSTEAFF. CDR3 in DNA: TGTGCCAGCAGGTCGGGATGCAGCACTGAAGCTTTCTTT. This chain uses TRBV12-3 or TRBV12-4 with TRBJ1-1, with D hard to call. The CDR3 consists of 13 residues. Trimming took off 6 bases at V and 4 bases at J, with 12 bases between the two ends.